This TCR beta chain is drawn from a study of blood T cell repertoires in COVID-19. Study context: PBMCs, B-cell-depleted T cells, or T cells were the source of the cDNA or gDNA that made up the material.

The table came from immunoSEQ multiplex PCR; TCRdb's copy has only in-frame clones and leaves some out. The table shows about 64,000 clones, with more than 75% occurring only once. Germline lookup yields CDR1 SGDLS and CDR2 YYNGEE. The CDR3 is 17 amino acids. Trimming removed 3 bases from V and 7 bases from J; junction bases left unmatched: 17. Sequencing was performed on peripheral blood. The receptor's source is a man between 50 and 59 years old with active COVID-19. This chain uses TRBV9 with TRBJ2-7, with TRBD2 matching over 9 bases. CDR3 in DNA: TGTGCCAGCAGCGCCAGCGGGGCTAGCGGGGATCCAGGAGAGCAGTACTTC. This translates into CASSASGASGDPGEQYF.